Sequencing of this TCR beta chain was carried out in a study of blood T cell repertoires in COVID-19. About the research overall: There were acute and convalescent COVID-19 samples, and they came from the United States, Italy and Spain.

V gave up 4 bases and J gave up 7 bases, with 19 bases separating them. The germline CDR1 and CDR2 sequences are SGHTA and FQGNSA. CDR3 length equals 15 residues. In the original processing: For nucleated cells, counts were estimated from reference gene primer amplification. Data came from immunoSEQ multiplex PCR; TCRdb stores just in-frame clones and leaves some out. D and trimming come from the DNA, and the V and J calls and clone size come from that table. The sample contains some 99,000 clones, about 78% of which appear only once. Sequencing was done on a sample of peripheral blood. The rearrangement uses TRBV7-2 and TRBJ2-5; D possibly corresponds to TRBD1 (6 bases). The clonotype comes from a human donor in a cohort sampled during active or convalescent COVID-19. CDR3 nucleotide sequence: TGTGCCAGCAGCTCCGGACAGACGGGGCAGGGGACCCAGTACTTC. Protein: CASSSGQTGQGTQYF.